The sequence of this T cell receptor beta chain was determined in a study of OX40 agonist ivuxolimab in advanced cancers. With V trimmed by 5 bases and J by 3 bases, 1 base remained unmatched. In germline, CDR1 is SEHNR, CDR2 FQNEAQ (reference sequence). The CDR3 is made up of 12 amino acids. Here immunoSEQ multiplex PCR was the method, and the copy in TCRdb shows in-frame clones only, minus some. This sample has approximately 84,000 clones; roughly 94% occur once, and the top ten carry roughly 2.8%. The J gene is TRBJ2-7, the V gene TRBV7-9, with 7 positions matching TRBD2. Source: CD4+ or CD8+ T cells sorted from blood, taken in a trial of the OX40 agonist ivuxolimab. The TCR comes from an adult with an advanced solid tumor such as melanoma, head and neck, liver or kidney cancer. The CDR3 DNA sequence: TGTGCCAGCAGCCCGGGGGGCTACGAGCAGTACTTC. Protein: CASSPGGYEQYF.